Following are 30 T cell receptor beta chains from one sample sequenced in a study of early stage breast cancer tumors. The protocol was immunoSEQ multiplex PCR, while the TCRdb copy is restricted to in-frame clones and leaves out a portion. The sample holds fewer than 30,000 clones, 80% seen once. The sequenced material came from blood. These receptors all stem from a person in their sixties with breast cancer.

This clone has only one observation. This chain joins TRBV9 and TRBJ2-1, with 9 bases matching TRBD2. Germline V lookup: CDR1 SGDLS, CDR2 YYNGEE. V shed 0 bases and J 6 bases; nucleotides not matched to a gene: 4. This CDR3 has 15 residues. The CDR3 nucleotides are TGTGCCAGCAGCGTAGGGTCTAGCGGGATCAATGAGCAGTTCTTC. Protein product: CASSVGSSGINEQFF.

The J gene is TRBJ2-7, the V gene TRBV7-9; 8 bases match TRBD2. CDR3 size: 15 residues. The trim removed 4 bases at V and 5 bases at J, leaving 10 bases unmatched. Per germline, CDR1 SEHNR and CDR2 FQNEAQ (reference sequence). CDR3 region: CASSSPTSGGHEQYF. As DNA, the CDR3 is TGTGCCAGCAGCTCTCCCACTAGCGGAGGCCACGAGCAGTACTTC.

The chain combines TRBV6-1 with TRBJ2-3; D gene ambiguous. V lost 4 bases and J lost 8, with 13 bases in between. The CDR3 runs to 13 residues. Germline V CDR1 and CDR2: MNHNS, SASEGT. The chain's CDR3 is CASSGPPSGTQYF. Written as DNA, the CDR3 is TGTGCCAGCAGTGGGCCCCCCTCTGGTACGCAGTATTTT.

The chain uses TRBV9 and TRBJ2-1, with no clear D. The CDR3 length is 15 residues. CDR1 and CDR2 (germline): SGDLS, YYNGEE. V lost 2 bases and J lost 4, with 13 bases in between. The CDR3 coding sequence is TGTGCCAGCAGCGTCGGCGGAAGAGTTTACAATGAGCAGTTCTTC. Protein product: CASSVGGRVYNEQFF.

V is TRBV7-9 and J is TRBJ1-1, with 9 nucleotides matching TRBD1. The trim removed 7 bases at V and 0 bases at J, leaving 3 bases unmatched. The germline V gene has CDR1 SEHNR and CDR2 FQNEAQ (reference sequence). This CDR3 spans 14 amino acids. The CDR3 spells CASTRQGVNTEAFF. The CDR3 DNA follows: TGTGCCAGCACCCGACAGGGGGTGAACACTGAAGCTTTCTTT.

The chain is built from TRBV7-2 and TRBJ2-7, with 8 bases that match TRBD2. CDR1 and CDR2 from the germline V gene are SGHTA and FQGNSA. CDR3 length: 15 amino acids. With V trimmed by 5 bases and J by 1 base, 7 bases remained unmatched. The CDR3 loop reads CASSPTSAVSYEQYF. The CDR3 nucleotides read TGTGCCAGCAGCCCGACTAGCGCCGTATCCTACGAGCAGTACTTC.

The chain combines TRBV7-8 with TRBJ1-5; D gene ambiguous. The CDR3 totals 14 residues. V gave up 1 base and J gave up 6 bases, with 10 bases separating them. Germline V gives CDR1 SGHVS, CDR2 FQNEAQ. As DNA, the CDR3 is TGTGCCAGCAGCTTAGATTATAACACTCAGCCCCAGCATTTT. Translating gives CASSLDYNTQPQHF.

V gene TRBV19 combines with J gene TRBJ1-5; 8 nucleotides agree with TRBD1. The J segment lost 5 bases and the V segment lost 2 bases, leaving 5 bases of the junction unmatched. This CDR3 region has 15 residues. The germline gives CDR1 LNHDA, CDR2 SQIVND (reference sequence). CDR3 amino acids: CASSIRGQAHQPQHF. As DNA, the CDR3 is TGTGCCAGTAGTATAAGGGGACAGGCGCATCAGCCCCAGCATTTT.

The gene calls are TRBV19 and TRBJ2-5, with 8 bases identical to TRBD2. Trimming took 6 bases from V and 4 from J; bases not matched to a gene: 13. This CDR3 comprises 16 residues. The V gene's germline CDR1 is LNHDA and CDR2 SQIVND (reference sequence). The CDR3 here is CASSLNPGGPTETQYF. The CDR3 nucleotides are TGTGCCAGTAGCCTTAACCCGGGAGGGCCTACAGAGACCCAGTACTTC. The variable domain in full, with the rest retrieved from reference TRBV19 and TRBJ2-5, is DGGITQSPKYLFRKEGQNVTLSCEQNLNHDAMYWYRQDPGQGLRLIYYSQIVNDFQKGDIAEGYSVSREKKESFPLTVTSAQKNPTAFYLCASSLNPGGPTETQYFGPGTRLLVL.

V gene TRBV9 combines with J gene TRBJ2-1, with TRBD1 identical over 7 bases. This CDR3 has 14 residues. Trimming removed 6 bases from V and 5 bases from J; junction bases left unmatched: 8. The germline V gene has CDR1 SGDLS and CDR2 YYNGEE. CDR3 region: CASTITGDHNEQFF. The CDR3 nucleotides are TGTGCCAGCACCATAACAGGGGACCACAATGAGCAGTTCTTC.

This clone turned up a few times. The chain has TRBV19 and TRBJ1-5; D unresolved. The CDR3 runs 14 residues. Between the trimmed V and J ends, which lost 10 bases and 0 bases, there was a span of 13 bases. Germline V gene sequence: CDR1 LNHDA, CDR2 SQIVND (reference sequence). The CDR3 is CAIRSSHSNQPQHF. The CDR3 DNA reads as TGTGCCATCCGTTCTAGTCATAGCAATCAGCCCCAGCATTTT.

This sequence joins TRBV2 and TRBJ1-5; 7 bases match TRBD1. CDR1 SNHLY and CDR2 FYNNEI come from the germline V gene. The CDR3 loop spans 15 amino acids. Trimming took 8 bases from V and 2 from J; bases not matched to a gene: 9. The CDR3 region is CASFSGTGGNQPQHF. DNA for the CDR3: TGTGCCAGCTTCTCGGGCACAGGGGGCAATCAGCCCCAGCATTTT. Complete variable domain (other parts from reference TRBV2 and TRBJ1-5): EPEVTQTPSHQVTQMGQEVILRCVPISNHLYFYWYRQILGQKVEFLVSFYNNEISEKSEIFDDQFSVERPDGSNFTLKIRSTKLEDSAMYFCASFSGTGGNQPQHFGDGTRLSIL.

This clone was observed a handful of times. The chain uses TRBV18 and TRBJ1-1; 8 nucleotides agree with TRBD1. Germline values: CDR1 KGHSH, CDR2 LQKENI. The V gene end was trimmed by 2 bases and the J gene end by 1 base; junction bases not matched to a gene: 0. This CDR3 region has 14 residues. This CDR3 reads CASSPGTGNTEAFF. CDR3 sequence (DNA): TGTGCCAGCTCACCAGGGACAGGGAACACTGAAGCTTTCTTT.

The CDR3 bases are TGTGCCAGCTCACCACTCGGCGGAAACAATGAGCAGTTCTTC. Residues: CASSPLGGNNEQFF. The chain couples TRBV18 to TRBJ2-1; the D is unclear. V was shortened by 1 base and J by 5 bases, with 9 bases between the two germline ends. Germline assignment: CDR1 KGHSH and CDR2 LQKENI. The CDR3 is 14 residues long.

The chain links TRBV27 to TRBJ2-7; 10 nucleotides match TRBD2. CDR1 and CDR2 from the germline V gene are MNHEY and SMNVEV (reference sequence). The CDR3 has 13 residues. Trimming at V came to 5 bases and at J to 9 bases, leaving 7 bases not matched to a gene. The CDR3 protein is CASSLLTSGTQYF. CDR3 DNA sequence: TGTGCCAGCAGTCTCCTCACTAGCGGGACGCAGTACTTC.

This chain connects TRBV11-1 to TRBJ1-1; TRBD1 might be the D (5 bases). In germline, CDR1 is SGHAT, CDR2 FQDESV (reference sequence). With 5 bases removed from V and 8 bases from J, the gap between germline ends came to 15 bases. The CDR3 loop spans 13 amino acids. CDR3 coding DNA: TGTGCCAGCAGCCGGGGGACCGTGATGGAAGCTTTCTTT. Its translation is CASSRGTVMEAFF.

The chain carries TRBV5-1 and TRBJ2-7; D is uncertain. V gave up 1 base and J gave up 2 bases, with 10 bases separating them. Germline V CDR1 and CDR2: SGHRS, YFSETQ. This CDR3 comprises 14 residues. CDR3 residues: CASSLFGETYEQYF. CDR3 DNA sequence: TGCGCCAGCAGCTTGTTTGGAGAGACCTACGAGCAGTACTTC. Drawing the rest from reference TRBV5-1 and TRBJ2-7, the complete variable domain is KAGVTQTPRYLIKTRGQQVTLSCSPISGHRSVSWYQQTPGQGLQFLFEYFSETQRNKGNFPGRFSGRQFSNSRSEMNVSTLELGDSALYLCASSLFGETYEQYFGPGTRLTVT.

The chain has TRBV7-2 and TRBJ1-3, with TRBD1 matching over 8 bases. Germline V gives CDR1 SGHTA, CDR2 FQGNSA. The CDR3 totals 15 residues. J gave up 2 bases and V 5 bases, and 5 bases lay outside the gene matches. The CDR3 reads CASSPPDRAGNTIYF. CDR3 sequence (DNA): TGTGCCAGCAGCCCCCCGGACAGGGCTGGAAACACCATATATTTT.

The CDR3 region has the DNA TGTGCCAGCAGCTTAGGAGGGTCGGGGACGAACACCGGGGAGCTGTTTTTT. This translates into CASSLGGSGTNTGELFF. The genes are TRBV7-8 and TRBJ2-2, with a possible D match to TRBD2 (5 bases). The germline gives CDR1 SGHVS, CDR2 FQNEAQ. The V gene lost 1 base and the J gene lost 0 bases, with 12 bases spanning the gap. This CDR3 has 17 residues.

V usage is TRBV5-1 and J usage is TRBJ2-7, with 12 positions matching TRBD2. The CDR3 length is 15 residues. V lost 3 bases and J lost 3; bases outside the gene matches: 4. Per germline, CDR1 SGHRS and CDR2 YFSETQ. The CDR3 loop reads CASSSGLAGLYEQYF. As DNA, the CDR3 is TGCGCCAGCAGCTCCGGACTAGCGGGACTCTACGAGCAGTACTTC.

This chain links TRBV29-1 with TRBJ2-5; TRBD1 aligns across 11 bases. The V gene's germline CDR1 is SQVTM and CDR2 ANQGSEA. V lost 7 bases, J lost 5 bases, and 12 bases stayed unmatched. The CDR3 spans 15 residues. The CDR3 nucleotides are TGCAGCGCCTGGGACAGGGGGACTCCAGGGGAGACCCAGTACTTC. Its translation: CSAWDRGTPGETQYF. The full variable domain, in which reference TRBV29-1 and TRBJ2-5 provide the parts outside the CDR3, is SAVISQKPSRDICQRGTSLTIQCQVDSQVTMMFWYRQQPGQSLTLIATANQGSEATYESGFVIDKFPISRPNLTFSTLTVSNMSPEDSSIYLCSAWDRGTPGETQYFGPGTRLLVL.

The chain joins TRBV19 to TRBJ1-4; 10 positions agree with TRBD1. The J segment lost 7 bases and the V segment lost 6 bases, leaving 8 bases of the junction unmatched. The germline CDR1 and CDR2 sequences are LNHDA and SQIVND (reference sequence). The CDR3 loop spans 15 amino acids. The CDR3 bases are TGTGCCAGTAGCCCCAGACAGGGGGCTTTTGAAAAACTGTTTTTT. Its translation: CASSPRQGAFEKLFF.

The J gene is TRBJ2-5, the V gene TRBV28; D is ambiguous. CDR3 size: 11 residues. Looked up from germline, CDR1 is MDHEN and CDR2 is SYDVKM. V was trimmed by 8 bases and J by 1 base, leaving 5 bases between them. The CDR3 DNA sequence: TGTGCCAGCTGTAGCCAAGAGACCCAGTACTTC. It is translated as CASCSQETQYF.

This clone has only a few counts. The chain combines TRBV9 with TRBJ2-7; D is possibly TRBD2 (5 bases). The germline V and J ends were trimmed by 2 bases and 7 bases, with 13 bases remaining between them. Germline CDR1 is SGDLS and CDR2 is YYNGEE. This CDR3 region has 13 residues. The CDR3, as DNA: TGTGCCAGCAGCGTGAGGACTGGCTGGGAGCAGTACTTC. Its protein product is CASSVRTGWEQYF.

V and J are TRBV20-1 and TRBJ2-1, with a tentative D call TRBD1 (5 bases). CDR3 length: 11 residues. Germline V gene sequence: CDR1 DFQATT, CDR2 SNEGSKA (reference sequence). V was shortened by 3 bases and J by 9 bases, with 9 bases between the two germline ends. As DNA, the CDR3 is TGCAGTGCTAGTAAAAGGGGTGAGCAGTTCTTC. As protein: CSASKRGEQFF.

This clone was counted only a few times. The V gene is TRBV7-7, the J gene TRBJ2-2, with 10 positions matching TRBD2. The CDR3 runs 15 residues. Germline assignment: CDR1 SSHAT and CDR2 FNYEAQ (reference sequence). J lost 5 bases, V lost 5 bases, and 5 bases had no gene match. The CDR3 reads CASSRGLALTGELFF. In DNA, the CDR3 is TGTGCCAGCAGCCGGGGACTAGCGTTGACCGGGGAGCTGTTTTTT.

V gene TRBV11-2 combines with J gene TRBJ2-5; 11 nucleotides match TRBD2. The germline CDR1 and CDR2 sequences are SGHAT and FQNNGV. CDR3 length: 18 amino acids. Trimming cost V 6 bases and J 3 bases; bases outside gene matches: 15. The CDR3 sequence is CASSPDPMSSGRKETQYF. The CDR3 DNA is TGTGCCAGCAGTCCCGACCCAATGTCTAGCGGGAGGAAAGAGACCCAGTACTTC. Complete variable domain (other parts from reference TRBV11-2 and TRBJ2-5): EAGVAQSPRYKIIEKRQSVAFWCNPISGHATLYWYQQILGQGPKLLIQFQNNGVVDDSQLPKDRFSAERLKGVDSTLKIQPAKLEDSAVYLCASSPDPMSSGRKETQYFGPGTRLLVL.

The J gene is TRBJ2-1, the V gene TRBV9, with a weak D call TRBD2 (5 bases). Germline V gene sequence: CDR1 SGDLS, CDR2 YYNGEE. The V end was cut by 4 bases, the J end by 3 bases, with 8 bases between. The CDR3 has 13 residues. CDR3: CASSPRDYNEQFF. CDR3 bases: TGTGCCAGCAGCCCCCGGGACTACAATGAGCAGTTCTTC.

This clone was recorded a few times. The J gene is TRBJ2-1, the V gene TRBV19, with 7 nucleotides matching TRBD1. The V segment lost 7 bases and the J segment 0 bases; nucleotides outside the gene matches: 6. The CDR3 loop spans 15 amino acids. Looked up from germline, CDR1 is LNHDA and CDR2 is SQIVND (reference sequence). The CDR3: CASKDRRSSYNEQFF. CDR3 bases: TGTGCCAGTAAGGACAGGAGAAGCTCCTACAATGAGCAGTTCTTC.

The J gene is TRBJ2-1, the V gene TRBV9; the D is unclear. The CDR3 extends over 15 amino acids. Germline V gene data show CDR1 as SGDLS and CDR2 as YYNGEE. Trimming removed 3 bases at V and 5 bases at J, with 15 bases between. This CDR3 is CASSAPLGLNNEQFF. The CDR3 DNA reads TGTGCCAGCAGCGCCCCCCTTGGGCTGAACAATGAGCAGTTCTTC.